This paragraph reports one T cell receptor beta chain. This clone showed up just a few times. It lacks a known antigen. No base-level quality is on record; no much larger clone is a single base apart. This record belongs to a study of blood T cell repertoires in COVID-19 (dated by TCRdb to 2018 to 2020). Regarding the study in general: Collaborator samples came from the United States, Italy and Spain and covered acute and convalescent phases of COVID-19. The material from the prospective study consisted of cDNA or gDNA derived from T cells, B-cell-depleted T cells, or PBMCs. Subjects who had been exposed to COVID-19, were actively infected with it, or had recovered from it provided the deeply sampled blood TCRbeta repertoires that made up the dataset. The repertoires were released in a freely available public database intended as a resource for research on the immune response to SARS-CoV-2. Samples came from the ongoing ImmuneRACE study (first 160 participants) plus 1,254 subjects from 6 global collaborators. Sample metadata almost always included a de-identified subject ID, COVID-19 status, age in years and sex. HLA class I and class II types, where available, came from metadata supplied by the sample provider rather than from assay-based typing. Beyond this particular receptor, the publication reports: The quantity of clinical and demographic metadata differed by source and by participant and was supplied without curation.

The CDR3 goes from the cysteine to the phenylalanine over 16 residues. Only the CDR3 DNA is retained, 48 bases long and in frame from the first base. In the germline V gene, CDR1 corresponds to ENHRY and CDR2 to SYGVKD. Trimmed from V: 7 bases; trimmed from J: 4 bases; junction bases lacking a gene match: 9. The collaborating institutions used their own protocols to collect whole blood in K2EDTA tubes. Collaborator samples were shipped for TCRbeta analysis as frozen whole blood, isolated PBMCs, or DNA extracted from either sample type. TCRbeta CDR3 regions were amplified from genomic DNA by means of the immunoSEQ Assay, a bias-controlled multiplex PCR. The published analysis was carried out like this. Nucleated cell counts per sample were estimated from amplification of reference gene primers within the assay. To quantify the absolute abundance of each unique TCRbeta CDR3 rearrangement, sequence reads were collapsed and filtered. For each sample, productive Simpson clonality was calculated by taking the square root of Simpson's diversity index across productive rearrangements. Drawn from immuneACCESS, this table holds only the in-frame rearrangements with V and J called that TCRdb kept. Clones are partly lost; checked studies trace under half to an unresolved V gene and leave the rest unexplained. V and J calls and clone size are given by that table; D and trimming were obtained from the DNA. A total of fewer than 350,000 clones appear in this sample, 80% to 90% of them only once. The ten largest clones add up to roughly 4.8% of the sample.

The TCR comes from a middle-aged man with acute or convalescent COVID-19. Recombination connected TRBV10-3 to TRBJ2-6; TRBD2 matches 8 bases in the middle. Input material: peripheral blood. Here the CDR3 is given as CAITGSGVSGANVLTF. The base sequence is TGTGCCATCACGGGTAGCGGGGTCTCGGGGGCCAACGTCCTGACTTTC.